Listed below are T cell receptor beta chains from one sample, sequenced in a study of naive and memory T cell subsets. Each CDR3 protein gets one entry after TCRdb re-called the UMI-ligation and nested PCR reads with MiXCR. The table lists more than 30,000 distinct CDR3 sequences, approximately 11% of them singletons, with about 4.2% in the top ten. The sample here was skin, taken from a tuberculin skin test site. The receptors derive from an adult in good health. The CDR3 runs from the conserved cysteine through the conserved F or W. Each record gives: V gene, D gene, clone size, J gene, CDR3 protein, CDR3 DNA. A D gene is named only where the DNA matches it firmly. Clone size is stated in some rows and not others, as once, few, many or a class when expanded.

>TRBV29-1|-|few|TRBJ2-1
CSVEGSGVGSYNEQFF
TGCAGCGTTGAAGGGTCGGGTGTGGGCTCCTACAATGAGCAGTTCTTC
>TRBV13|TRBD1|few|TRBJ1-4
CASSQQGADEKLFF
TGTGCCAGCAGCCAACAGGGGGCCGATGAAAAACTGTTTTTT
>TRBV10-1|-|many|TRBJ2-2
CASSEADSTNTGELFF
TGCGCCAGCAGTGAGGCGGACAGCACGAACACCGGGGAGCTGTTTTTT
>TRBV30|TRBD1|few|TRBJ1-5
CAWSGQGHFNQPQHF
TGTGCCTGGAGCGGACAGGGACATTTCAATCAGCCCCAGCATTTT
>TRBV4-1|TRBD2|many|TRBJ2-5
CASSQVLRGGVETQYF
TGCGCCAGCAGCCAAGTTCTGCGGGGGGGCGTGGAGACCCAGTACTTC
>TRBV7-2|-|few|TRBJ1-1
CASSLYRVWQNTEAFF
TGTGCCAGCAGCTTATACAGGGTTTGGCAGAACACTGAAGCTTTCTTT
>TRBV6-1|TRBD2|many|TRBJ2-3
CASSEGMGWAGETDTQYF
TGTGCCAGCAGTGAAGGGATGGGTTGGGCGGGAGAAACAGATACGCAGTATTTT
>TRBV30|TRBD2|many|TRBJ2-1
CACSSGYYNEQFF
TGTGCCTGTTCTAGCGGTTATTACAATGAGCAGTTCTTC
>TRBV5-1|-|few|TRBJ1-4
CASSLTGHANEKLFF
TGCGCCAGCAGCTTAACAGGGCACGCGAATGAAAAACTGTTTTTT
>TRBV30|-|-|TRBJ1-1
CAWVQLGLGNTEAFF
TGTGCCTGGGTCCAACTCGGGCTGGGGAACACTGAAGCTTTCTTT
>TRBV7-2|TRBD1|-|TRBJ1-2
CASSPRDRDGYTF
TGTGCCAGCAGCCCGCGGGACAGGGATGGCTACACCTTC
>TRBV28|-|few|TRBJ2-3
CASSLAYPSTDTQYF
TGTGCCAGCAGTTTGGCCTACCCTAGCACAGATACGCAGTATTTT
>TRBV28|-|many|TRBJ1-2
CASSFTTSGYTF
TGTGCCAGCAGTTTTACCACTTCTGGCTACACCTTC
>TRBV7-2|TRBD1|-|TRBJ1-6
CASSLSSTGRNSPLHF
TGTGCCAGCAGCTTAAGCTCGACAGGGCGAAATTCACCCCTCCACTTT
>TRBV12-3/TRBV12-4|TRBD1|few|TRBJ2-2
CATSGGQGAAGELFF
TGTGCCACGTCCGGGGGACAGGGGGCGGCCGGGGAGCTGTTTTTT
>TRBV7-6|-|many|TRBJ1-1
CASSRLGEGLNTEAFF
TGTGCCAGCAGTCGGTTGGGGGAGGGGTTGAACACTGAAGCTTTCTTT
>TRBV5-1|-|few|TRBJ2-1
CASISGPSSYNEQFF
TGCGCCAGCATCAGCGGTCCGAGCTCCTACAATGAGCAGTTCTTC
>TRBV18|-|many|TRBJ2-1
CASSPGNEQFF
TGTGCCAGCTCCCCGGGCAATGAGCAGTTCTTC
>TRBV7-2|TRBD2|many|TRBJ2-1
CASSLREGNNEQFF
TGTGCCAGCAGCTTGAGGGAGGGAAACAATGAGCAGTTCTTC
>TRBV5-4|-|-|TRBJ2-7
CASSLGKTSPYEQYF
TGTGCCAGCAGCTTGGGGAAGACTAGTCCCTACGAGCAGTACTTC
>TRBV5-1|-|many|TRBJ2-1
CASSLAGARYNEQFF
TGCGCCAGCAGCTTGGCCGGCGCCAGATACAATGAGCAGTTCTTC
>TRBV20-1|TRBD1|-|TRBJ1-5
CSARDYRGWSAPQHF
TGCAGTGCTAGAGACTACAGGGGGTGGAGTGCGCCCCAGCATTTT
>TRBV30|-|few|TRBJ2-7
CAWRDQRYEQYF
TGTGCCTGGAGGGATCAGAGATACGAGCAGTACTTC
>TRBV12-3/TRBV12-4|TRBD2|-|TRBJ2-5
CASTSGSETQYF
TGTGCCAGCACTAGCGGGAGTGAGACCCAGTACTTC
>TRBV5-4|-|-|TRBJ2-1
CASSLFLGSYNEQFF
TGTGCCAGCAGCTTGTTCCTGGGCTCCTACAATGAGCAGTTCTTC
>TRBV29-1|-|many|TRBJ2-2
CSVVTGANTGELFF
TGCAGCGTTGTGACAGGAGCGAACACCGGGGAGCTGTTTTTT
>TRBV29-1|-|many|TRBJ1-1
CSVGTVNTEAFF
TGCAGCGTTGGGACAGTGAACACTGAAGCTTTCTTT
>TRBV28|-|many|TRBJ2-1
CASSFLAGRSNEQFF
TGTGCCAGCAGTTTCCTGGCGGGTAGATCGAATGAGCAGTTCTTC
>TRBV12-3/TRBV12-4|-|-|TRBJ1-1
CASSLLGSHEAFF
TGTGCCAGCAGTTTATTGGGCTCCCATGAAGCTTTCTTT
>TRBV11-3|-|few|TRBJ2-3
CASTGRLADTQYF
TGTGCCAGCACGGGACGCCTCGCAGATACGCAGTATTTT
>TRBV4-1|-|few|TRBJ2-1
CASTPGGGPRGEQFF
TGCGCCAGCACACCTGGGGGGGGCCCTCGGGGGGAGCAGTTCTTC